This is a list of T cell receptor beta chains from one sample in a study of T-cell memory formation after mild COVID-19. TCRdb recomputed calls from the 5' RACE reads with MiXCR, one row per CDR3 protein. Among about 470,000 distinct CDR3 sequences listed, roughly 25% were seen once. The specimen sequenced was PBMCs or a T cell subset sorted from them (not recorded which). These receptors all come from an adult woman who had mild COVID-19 (a few samples of this study predate the infection). Cell type and time point are not known. Each CDR3 is given with its conserved first and last residue. Fields, in order: D gene, clone size, V gene, J gene, CDR3 DNA, CDR3 protein. A D gene is named only where the DNA matches it firmly. Not all rows give a size; the values are once, few, many and, for expanded clones, a class.

-	many	TRBV4-2	TRBJ2-5	TGTGCCAGCAGCCAAGAACTAGCAGCTCAAGAGACCCAGTACTTC	CASSQELAAQETQYF
TRBD1	-	TRBV5-6	TRBJ2-7	TGTGCCAGCAGCCCATGGGGGACAGGGGATACCTACGAGCAGTACTTC	CASSPWGTGDTYEQYF
-	few	TRBV5-4	TRBJ2-5	TGTGCCAGCAGCTTGGAGGCAGGGGCCCGCGAGACCCAGTACTTC	CASSLEAGARETQYF
-	once	TRBV20-1	TRBJ2-7	TGCAGTGCTAGAGTTAACAGGGCTAACGAGCAGTACTTC	CSARVNRANEQYF
-	many	TRBV20-1	TRBJ2-1	TGCAGTGCTAGATCTGGGACCCTCTACAATGAGCAGTTCTTC	CSARSGTLYNEQFF
TRBD2	few	TRBV12-3/TRBV12-4	TRBJ2-1	TGTGCCAGCAAACTAGGGCGGGGGGCCATACACAATGAGCAGTTCTTC	CASKLGRGAIHNEQFF
-	-	TRBV20-1	TRBJ2-7	TGCAGTGCCAATTCTATGGGGGTTCCGACCTACGAGCAGTACTTC	CSANSMGVPTYEQYF
TRBD1	few	TRBV27	TRBJ2-6	TGTGCCAGCAGTCCCCGCGACAGGGCTAGTGGGGCCAACGTCCTGACTTTC	CASSPRDRASGANVLTF
TRBD2	-	TRBV5-1	TRBJ2-3	TGCGCCAGCAGCTTGAGGCGGGGGGGCACAGATACGCAGTATTTT	CASSLRRGGTDTQYF
TRBD2	-	TRBV29-1	TRBJ2-1	TGCAGCGTTGAAGTGGGAGGGGTCCCCTACAATGAGCAGTTCTTC	CSVEVGGVPYNEQFF
-	few	TRBV27	TRBJ2-3	TGTGCCAGCAAAACAATGCCCACTAGCACAGATACGCAGTATTTT	CASKTMPTSTDTQYF
-	few	TRBV7-9	TRBJ2-5	TGTGCCAGCAGCTCGACAGTGTCCGGGGGGACCCAGTACTTC	CASSSTVSGGTQYF
TRBD1	-	TRBV5-1	TRBJ1-5	TGCGCCAGCAGCTTACAGGGGGCGGATCAGCCCCAGCATTTT	CASSLQGADQPQHF
-	many	TRBV5-1	TRBJ2-2	TGCGCCAGCAGCCTAGGGACGGACACGAACACCGGGGAGCTGTTTTTT	CASSLGTDTNTGELFF
TRBD1	-	TRBV25-1	TRBJ2-7	TGTGCCAGCAGTGAAGGGGGACAGTACTACGAGCAGTACTTC	CASSEGGQYYEQYF
-	few	TRBV12-3/TRBV12-4	TRBJ2-1	TGTGCCAGCAGTTTCCTGCAGTTCGGTGAGCAGTTCTTC	CASSFLQFGEQFF
TRBD1	-	TRBV7-9	TRBJ2-3	TGTGCCAGCAGCTTCCGGGGCAGGGGGCTGTATAACGGCACAGATACGCAGTATTTT	CASSFRGRGLYNGTDTQYF
TRBD2	few	TRBV11-1	TRBJ2-7	TGTGCCAGCAGCTCCACCAGATGGACTAGCGGGAGTCCATTCGAGCAGTACTTC	CASSSTRWTSGSPFEQYF
-	-	TRBV6-2/TRBV6-3	TRBJ1-5	TGTGCCAGCAGTGCCTTCCTCCGGCCCCAGCATTTT	CASSAFLRPQHF
TRBD2	-	TRBV9	TRBJ2-7	TGTGCCAGCAGCGTAGCTCTAGCGGTCTCGGAGCAGTACTTC	CASSVALAVSEQYF
TRBD1	-	TRBV6-6	TRBJ1-4	TGTGCCAGCAGTTACGGGGACAGGGGAGGAGAAAAACTGTTTTTT	CASSYGDRGGEKLFF
-	-	TRBV5-1	TRBJ2-1	TGCGCCAGCAGCTTGCCAGGGGTGGGAAATGAGCAGTTCTTC	CASSLPGVGNEQFF
TRBD2	many	TRBV20-1	TRBJ2-3	TGCAGTGCTCCTCCGACTAGCGGCACAGATACGCAGTATTTT	CSAPPTSGTDTQYF
-	-	TRBV19	TRBJ1-1	TGTGCCAGTAGTGCCCAGACGGTCTTGAAAGCTTTCTTT	CASSAQTVLKAFF
TRBD2	-	TRBV5-1	TRBJ2-1	TGCGCCAGCAGCCCCTGGACTAGCGGGAGCCCGGATGAGCAGTTCTTC	CASSPWTSGSPDEQFF
-	few	TRBV29-1	TRBJ2-7	TGCAGCGTTGAAGACGCCAGGGGAGGCGAGCAGTACTTC	CSVEDARGGEQYF
TRBD1	-	TRBV7-9	TRBJ1-5	TGTGCCAGCAGCTCGGGACAGAAAAATCAGCCCCAGCATTTT	CASSSGQKNQPQHF
TRBD1	few	TRBV7-9	TRBJ1-1	TGTGCCAGCAGCTCCATCTGGGACAGAGTCACTGAAGCTTTCTTT	CASSSIWDRVTEAFF
-	-	TRBV10-2	TRBJ2-7	TGCGCCACTGAACAGGAGAGCTCCTACGAGCAGTACTTC	CATEQESSYEQYF
TRBD1	few	TRBV12-3/TRBV12-4	TRBJ1-1	TGTGCCAGCAATTACAGGGGAAACACTGAAGCTTTCTTT	CASNYRGNTEAFF
TRBD1	few	TRBV5-6	TRBJ2-4	TGTGCCAGCAGCTTGGGGGACAGCGAGCTTCAGTACTTC	CASSLGDSELQYF
TRBD2	-	TRBV3-1	TRBJ2-7	TGTGCCAGCAGCCAAGGAGCGGGAGTACTCCCCCACGAGCAGTACTTC	CASSQGAGVLPHEQYF
TRBD2	-	TRBV20-1	TRBJ2-1	TGCAGTGCTAGAGGCTACGGCGGGAGGCATACCTACAATGAGCAGTTCTTC	CSARGYGGRHTYNEQFF
TRBD1	-	TRBV7-2	TRBJ1-2	TGTGCCAGCAGCTTACAGGGGGCGAGCTACTTGGGTGCTAACTATGGCTACACCTTC	CASSLQGASYLGANYGYTF
-	-	TRBV5-1	TRBJ2-2	TGCGCCAGCAGCTTGGGACCGGCAAACACCGGGGAGCTGTTTTTT	CASSLGPANTGELFF
-	few	TRBV27	TRBJ1-1	TGTGCCAGCGGACGGGTGAACACTGAAGCTTTCTTT	CASGRVNTEAFF
TRBD2	few	TRBV7-9	TRBJ2-1	TGTGCCAGCAGGGAGCGGGAGACCTACAATGAGCAGTTCTTC	CASRERETYNEQFF
-	-	TRBV3-2	TRBJ2-1	TGTGCCAGCAGCCAAGAGGAACAGACAGGGGCAACCTACAATGAGCAGTTCTTC	CASSQEEQTGATYNEQFF
-	few	TRBV7-9	TRBJ2-2	TGTGCCAGCAGCTTCGGGACCCCCCCCGGACCCGGGGAGCTGTTTTTT	CASSFGTPPGPGELFF
TRBD2	-	TRBV28	TRBJ2-3	TGTGCCAGCACTATCACTAGCGGGAGGGGACCAGATACGCAGTATTTT	CASTITSGRGPDTQYF
TRBD2	few	TRBV3-1	TRBJ2-3	TGTGCCAGCAGGTTAGCGGGACGTCATACGCAGTATTTT	CASRLAGRHTQYF
-	-	TRBV20-1	TRBJ2-7	TGCAGTGCTAGAGACCCGGGACGGTTCTACGAGCAGTACTTC	CSARDPGRFYEQYF
-	-	TRBV29-1	TRBJ2-7	TGCAGCGTTGTGACTAGGTTGTCCTACGAGCAGTACTTC	CSVVTRLSYEQYF
-	-	TRBV9	TRBJ1-1	TGTGCCAGCAGCGGTCCCAGGGGAGCAGGTACTGAAGCTTTCTTT	CASSGPRGAGTEAFF
TRBD2	few	TRBV19	TRBJ2-1	TGTGCCAGTAGTATGGCTAGCGGGAGCTCCTACAATGAGCAGTTCTTC	CASSMASGSSYNEQFF
-	-	TRBV6-2/TRBV6-3	TRBJ1-5	TGTGCCAGCAGACACAGCAATCAGCCCCAGCATTTT	CASRHSNQPQHF
TRBD2	-	TRBV5-6	TRBJ2-3	TGTGCCAGCAGCCTTGGGCGGGGACTAGCGAGGAGCCATGGCACAGATACGCAGTATTTT	CASSLGRGLARSHGTDTQYF
-	-	TRBV6-5	TRBJ2-2	TGTGCCAGCAGTTACGGGACAATTAACACCGGGGAGCTGTTTTTT	CASSYGTINTGELFF
TRBD2	-	TRBV6-5	TRBJ2-3	TGTGCCAGCAGTTACAGTATCGGACTAGCGGGAGGGGGCACAGATACGCAGTATTTT	CASSYSIGLAGGGTDTQYF
-	-	TRBV7-3	TRBJ2-3	TGTGCCAGCAGCTTAATGTCGGCTTTCAGCACAGATACGCAGTATTTT	CASSLMSAFSTDTQYF
-	-	TRBV25-1	TRBJ1-5	TGTGCCAGCATCCCAAGGGAGAGCAATCAGCCCCAGCATTTT	CASIPRESNQPQHF
TRBD1	many	TRBV7-2	TRBJ2-5	TGTGCCAGCAGCTTGGGACAGGGGGAGACCCAGTACTTC	CASSLGQGETQYF
TRBD1	few	TRBV20-1	TRBJ1-5	TGCAGTGCTCAAGGGGACAGTGATCAGCCCCAGCATTTT	CSAQGDSDQPQHF